Below, 14 T cell receptor beta chains from the same sample are listed, as sequenced in a study of post-analysis software for immune sequencing data. Study results and limitations: Controls showed lower frequencies than patients for roughly five TRBV segments, and TRBV5-6, TRBV5-1 and TRBV20-1 were among these.

Their antigen targets remain unknown. Prepared libraries of TCR beta cDNA carried unique molecular identifiers. MiXCR was run by TCRdb on the PCR reads, yielding one entry per CDR3 protein. Seen here are about 400,000 distinct CDR3 sequences, about a third observed once, and the top ten hold around an eighth. The sample comprised blood. The receptors were sampled from a girl between 10 and 17 years old with multiple sclerosis.

CDR3 region: CASSPGIHQPQHF. CDR3 DNA sequence: TGTGCCAGCAGCCCAGGGATTCATCAGCCCCAGCATTTT. This rearrangement joins TRBV3-1 to TRBJ1-5, with a tentative D call TRBD1 (5 bases). V lost 4 bases and J 5 bases, leaving 9 bases between the germline ends. There are 13 residues in the CDR3. CDR1 LGHDT and CDR2 YNNKEL come from the germline V gene (reference sequence).

The V and J genes are TRBV14 and TRBJ2-1; D is unresolved. Germline CDR1 SGHDN, CDR2 FVKESK. The CDR3 is made up of 15 amino acids. The ends were cut back, 2 bases at V and 5 bases at J, with 13 bases in the middle. Here the CDR3 DNA reads TGTGCCAGCAGCCAAACCTCAGGAGAACACAATGAGCAGTTCTTC. Translation: CASSQTSGEHNEQFF.

The V gene is TRBV12-3 or TRBV12-4, the J gene TRBJ1-1, with unresolved D. Deletions cut 0 bases from V and 1 base from J, with 9 bases between. The CDR3 length is 15 residues. This CDR3 is CASSLARAPNTEAFF. CDR3 sequence (DNA): TGTGCCAGCAGTTTAGCCCGGGCCCCGAACACTGAAGCTTTCTTT.

This clonotype has just a few counts. This sequence joins TRBV5-1 and TRBJ2-3; D unclear. The CDR3 runs 12 residues. In germline, CDR1 is SGHRS, CDR2 YFSETQ. V was clipped by 4 bases and J by 3 bases, with 6 bases between them. DNA of the CDR3: TGCGCCAGCAGCGAAACGACAGATACGCAGTATTTT. This gives the protein CASSETTDTQYF.

This chain connects TRBV24-1 to TRBJ1-1; D uncertain. CDR1 and CDR2 from the germline V gene are KGHDR and SFDVKD. There are 13 residues in the CDR3. Trimming shortened V by 5 bases and J by 6 bases, and 12 bases separated the two germline ends. CDR3 protein: CATSVGVRPEAFF. CDR3 DNA: TGTGCCACCAGTGTAGGAGTTAGGCCTGAAGCTTTCTTT.

This clonotype was counted only a few times. For the CDR3, the DNA is TGTGCCAGCAGTTTTCAGGGGGCGAACTATGGCTACACCTTC. Translated, it gives CASSFQGANYGYTF. The genes are TRBV27 and TRBJ1-2; 8 bases are a match to TRBD1. Germline values: CDR1 MNHEY, CDR2 SMNVEV (reference sequence). This CDR3 comprises 14 residues. The trim removed 3 bases at V and 2 bases at J, leaving 2 bases unmatched.

The J gene is TRBJ2-1, the V gene TRBV10-3, with unresolved D. The CDR3 extends over 15 amino acids. Deletions cut 2 bases from V and 5 bases from J, with 13 bases between. Looked up from germline, CDR1 is ENHRY and CDR2 is SYGVKD. The CDR3 reads CAISEGENGDNEQFF. The CDR3 DNA sequence: TGTGCCATCAGTGAGGGTGAGAATGGGGACAATGAGCAGTTCTTC.

Regarding this clonotype: Mismatch with germline at one junction end may stem from a read error. This chain connects TRBV5-1 to TRBJ2-3; D is ambiguous. This CDR3 is built from 15 residues. Germline V gene sequence: CDR1 SGHRS, CDR2 YFSETQ. This CDR3 reads CASSLDWSATDTRYF. The CDR3 DNA sequence: TGCGCCAGCAGCTTGGATTGGTCAGCTACAGATACGCGGTATTTT. Full variable domain (remainder filled in from reference TRBV5-1 and TRBJ2-3): KAGVTQTPRYLIKTRGQQVTLSCSPISGHRSVSWYQQTPGQGLQFLFEYFSETQRNKGNFPGRFSGRQFSNSRSEMNVSTLELGDSALYLCASSLDWSATDTRYFGPGTRLTVL.

Only a few counts were recorded for this clonotype. The rearrangement joins TRBV20-1 to TRBJ2-7; D gene ambiguous. Deletions cut 0 bases from V and 6 bases from J, with 9 bases between. The germline gives CDR1 DFQATT, CDR2 SNEGSKA (reference sequence). The CDR3 is 12 residues long. The CDR3 nucleotides are TGCAGTGCTAGAGAACGGTCCCCCGAGCAGTACTTC. Its protein product is CSARERSPEQYF.

The V call is TRBV20-1, the J call TRBJ1-1; D call uncertain. Germline values: CDR1 DFQATT, CDR2 SNEGSKA (reference sequence). Trimming took 0 bases from V and 11 from J, leaving 16 bases between them. CDR3 length equals 13 residues. The CDR3 reads CSARDSTLLRAFF. The CDR3 DNA follows: TGCAGTGCTAGAGATTCGACCCTCCTACGGGCTTTCTTT.

V and J are TRBV14 and TRBJ2-7, with a weak D call TRBD2 (6 bases). The V gene's germline CDR1 is SGHDN and CDR2 FVKESK. V was trimmed by 4 bases and J by 2 bases, leaving 12 bases between them. CDR3 length: 14 residues. CDR3 sequence: CASSPEGFAYEQYF. In nucleotides, the CDR3 is TGTGCCAGCAGCCCGGAGGGCTTCGCCTACGAGCAGTACTTC.

Worth noting for this clonotype: The junction does not match germline at one end; this may be a read error. This chain links TRBV20-1 with TRBJ2-1; unclear D gene. Germline loops: CDR1 DFQATT, CDR2 SNEGSKA (reference sequence). The length of the CDR3 is 13 residues. DNA of the CDR3: TGCAGTGCCCCTATTTACTCCTACAATGGGCAGTTCTTC. As protein: CSAPIYSYNGQFF.

Points on this clonotype: The conserved phenylalanine or tryptophan normally closing the CDR3 is absent here, so this likely arose from a read error. The chain is built from TRBV12-3 or TRBV12-4 and TRBJ2-1; the D gene is possibly TRBD2 (6 bases). Trimming stripped 5 bases from V and 9 bases from J, with 17 bases between. This CDR3 spans 14 amino acids. CDR3 DNA sequence: TGTGCCAGCAGTCCCCACGGAGGGCCCGCTGAGCAGTTCCTC. It translates to CASSPHGGPAEQFL.

This clonotype came up a few times. The chain couples TRBV7-2 to TRBJ2-6; 9 bases fit TRBD1. This CDR3 contains 19 residues. With V trimmed by 1 base and J by 1 base, 8 bases remained unmatched. The germline V gene encodes CDR1 SGHTA and CDR2 FQGNSA. The CDR3 DNA is TGTGCCAGCAGCTTAGTAGGGACAGGGAGAAGTTCTGGGGCCAACGTCCTGACTTTC. It codes for CASSLVGTGRSSGANVLTF. Full variable domain (remainder filled in from reference TRBV7-2 and TRBJ2-6): GAGVSQSPSNKVTEKGKDVELRCDPISGHTALYWYRQSLGQGLEFLIYFQGNSAPDKSGLPSDRFSAERTGGSVSTLTIQRTQQEDSAVYLCASSLVGTGRSSGANVLTFGAGSRLTVL.